These 21 T cell receptor beta chains originate from one sample sequenced in a study of blood T cell repertoires in COVID-19. Data came from immunoSEQ multiplex PCR; TCRdb stores just in-frame clones and leaves some out. The sample carries 200,000 to 250,000 clones, less than 85% recorded once. The sequenced material came from peripheral blood. These receptor sequences come from a woman at least 80 years old with COVID-19, enrolled during active disease.

The chain has TRBV5-6 and TRBJ1-2; TRBD1 might be the D (5 bases). The germline gives CDR1 SGHDT, CDR2 YYEEEE. The V gene lost 0 bases and the J gene lost 2 bases, with 5 bases spanning the gap. The CDR3 runs 13 residues. The CDR3 nucleotides read TGTGCCAGCAGCTTGGGACAGAACTATGGCTACACCTTC. It yields the protein CASSLGQNYGYTF.

CDR3 in amino acids: CASSPLTARSNTQYF. CDR3 DNA: TGCGCCAGCAGCCCCCTGACAGCCCGCTCGAATACGCAGTATTTT. V usage is TRBV5-1 and J usage is TRBJ2-3; the D gene is possibly TRBD1 (5 bases). The CDR3 has 15 residues. Trimming took off 4 bases at V and 7 bases at J, with 19 bases between the two ends. CDR1 is SGHRS and CDR2 is YFSETQ in the germline V gene.

V is TRBV29-1 and J is TRBJ2-3, with TRBD2 as a possible D gene (5 bases). Trimming removed 6 bases at V and 2 bases at J, with 12 bases between. This CDR3 spans 13 amino acids. Germline CDR1 is SQVTM and CDR2 is ANQGSEA. CDR3 DNA sequence: TGCAGCGTCCTAGGACTGGTCACAGATACGCAGTATTTT. Protein sequence: CSVLGLVTDTQYF.

The gene calls are TRBV9 and TRBJ2-2, with D tentatively TRBD1 (6 bases). CDR1 is SGDLS and CDR2 is YYNGEE in the germline V gene. V dropped 4 bases and J dropped 7 bases, with 23 bases sitting between them. This CDR3 is 17 amino acids long. CDR3 amino acids: CASSPRQAPAQFGELFF. The CDR3 bases are TGTGCCAGCAGCCCCCGACAGGCCCCCGCTCAGTTCGGGGAGCTGTTTTTT.

The rearrangement uses TRBV9 and TRBJ1-2, with 7 bases identical to TRBD1. Germline CDR1 SGDLS, CDR2 YYNGEE. The CDR3 loop spans 13 amino acids. The V segment lost 3 bases and the J segment 8 bases; nucleotides outside the gene matches: 7. The CDR3 DNA reads as TGTGCCAGCAGCGGCGACAGGGCGTTGGGCTACACCTTC. This translates into CASSGDRALGYTF.

V gene TRBV4-2 combines with J gene TRBJ2-7; 14 bases map to TRBD2. V shed 3 bases and J 6 bases; nucleotides not matched to a gene: 4. The CDR3 has 15 amino acids. CDR1 is LGHNA and CDR2 is YNFKEQ in the germline V gene. The CDR3 DNA reads as TGTGCCAGCAGCCAGGGGACTAGCGGGGGCCTCGAGCAGTACTTC. Translating it yields CASSQGTSGGLEQYF.

The rearrangement links TRBV2 to TRBJ2-2; TRBD1 might be the D (6 bases). Trimming took off 6 bases at V and 2 bases at J, with 13 bases between the two ends. Germline V CDR1 and CDR2: SNHLY, FYNNEI. The CDR3 loop spans 15 amino acids. CDR3 loop: CASSLRTANTGELFF. CDR3 coding DNA: TGTGCCAGCAGCCTGAGGACAGCTAACACCGGGGAGCTGTTTTTT.

The gene calls are TRBV7-8 and TRBJ1-4, with D possibly TRBD1 on 5 matching bases. The germline V and J ends were trimmed by 10 bases and 4 bases, with 16 bases remaining between them. The CDR3 loop spans 14 amino acids. Germline V gene lookup returns CDR1 SGHVS and CDR2 FQNEAQ. The DNA of the CDR3 is TGTGCCACCCTTCGGGGGACCGGTAATGAAAAACTGTTTTTT. Protein sequence: CATLRGTGNEKLFF. Combining the CDR3 with reference TRBV7-8 and TRBJ1-4 gives the whole variable domain GAGVSQSPRYKVAKRGQDVALRCDPISGHVSLFWYQQALGQGPEFLTYFQNEAQLDKSGLPSDRFFAERPEGSVSTLKIQRTQQEDSAVYLCATLRGTGNEKLFFGSGTQLSVL.

This chain uses TRBV29-1 with TRBJ1-5; 9 nucleotides agree with TRBD1. Trimming removed 4 bases from V and 1 base from J; junction bases left unmatched: 8. The CDR3 has 16 residues. The germline gives CDR1 SQVTM, CDR2 ANQGSEA. The CDR3 region has the DNA TGCAGCGTTGTACAGGGACAGGGCCGCAGCAATCAGCCCCAGCATTTT. As protein: CSVVQGQGRSNQPQHF.

The chain couples TRBV28 to TRBJ2-5; no clear D. The CDR3 loop spans 14 amino acids. Trimming cost V 4 bases and J 3 bases, with 12 bases left between them. The germline V gene encodes CDR1 MDHEN and CDR2 SYDVKM. The DNA of the CDR3 is TGTGCCAGCAGTTCTACCCCGTTCAAAGAGACCCAGTACTTC. It is translated as CASSSTPFKETQYF.

The V call is TRBV5-1, the J call TRBJ1-6; D is ambiguous. V lost 0 bases and J 8 bases, leaving 9 bases between the germline ends. Germline V gene sequence: CDR1 SGHRS, CDR2 YFSETQ. The length of the CDR3 is 14 residues. The DNA for the CDR3 is TGCGCCAGCAGCTTGGGGCAGGCAGATTCACCCCTCCACTTT. Its protein product is CASSLGQADSPLHF.

This rearrangement joins TRBV7-3 to TRBJ2-2; 7 bases line up with TRBD1. There are 16 residues in the CDR3. The germline CDR1 and CDR2 sequences are SGHTA and FQGTGA. V lost 0 bases and J lost 0; bases outside the gene matches: 1. This CDR3 is CASSLTGGTNTGELFF. The DNA for the CDR3 is TGTGCCAGCAGCTTAACAGGGGGCACGAACACCGGGGAGCTGTTTTTT.

The chain links TRBV10-3 to TRBJ2-7; 10 bases map to TRBD2. There are 14 residues in the CDR3. Germline assignment: CDR1 ENHRY and CDR2 SYGVKD. The junction had 1 base not matched to a gene; V was cut back by 5 bases and J by 0 bases. This chain's CDR3 is CAISLAGGSYEQYF. CDR3 nucleotides: TGTGCCATCAGTTTAGCGGGGGGCTCCTACGAGCAGTACTTC.

This chain uses TRBV24-1 with TRBJ2-1, with TRBD1 as a possible D gene (5 bases). The germline gives CDR1 KGHDR, CDR2 SFDVKD. V lost 9 bases and J lost 6, with 14 bases in between. The CDR3 has 13 amino acids. The CDR3 DNA is TGTGCCACCGCCGACAGTCTTCTCAATGAGCAGTTCTTC. This translates into CATADSLLNEQFF.

This clone was counted once. The chain joins TRBV19 to TRBJ1-5; the match to TRBD1 covers 11 bases. The CDR3 is made up of 12 amino acids. Germline CDR1 reads LNHDA; CDR2 reads SQIVND (reference sequence). V shed 9 bases and J 11 bases; nucleotides not matched to a gene: 6. CDR3 nucleotide sequence: TGTGCCAGCCGGGACAGGGGGAGAGCCCAGCATTTT. This encodes CASRDRGRAQHF. The complete variable domain, with remaining parts taken from reference TRBV19 and TRBJ1-5, reads DGGITQSPKYLFRKEGQNVTLSCEQNLNHDAMYWYRQDPGQGLRLIYYSQIVNDFQKGDIAEGYSVSREKKESFPLTVTSAQKNPTAFYLCASRDRGRAQHFGDGTRLSIL.

This chain links TRBV19 with TRBJ1-5; no firm D call. The CDR3 sequence is 12 residues long. CDR1 is LNHDA, CDR2 SQIVND, per germline (reference sequence). Between the trimmed V and J ends, which lost 5 bases and 7 bases, there was a span of 9 bases. CDR3 bases: TGTGCCAGTAGTGTCCTAGGCCAGCCCCAGCATTTT. Translating gives CASSVLGQPQHF.

This clone appeared once. The chain joins TRBV3-1 (or the pseudogene TRBV3-2) to TRBJ2-1; D may be TRBD2 (5 bases). CDR3 length: 14 amino acids. Trimming pared 3 bases from V and 6 bases from J, leaving 12 bases between. The V gene's germline CDR1 is LGHDT and CDR2 YNNKEL (reference sequence). The CDR3 region has the DNA TGTGCCAGCAGCCAGGGCCAGAGGGCCAATGAGCAGTTCTTC. Protein: CASSQGQRANEQFF.

The count of this clone is one. The rearrangement joins TRBV2 to TRBJ1-4; 7 nucleotides align to TRBD1. This CDR3 contains 15 residues. Unmatched junction bases numbered 5, after V lost 7 bases and J lost 0 bases. Germline V gives CDR1 SNHLY, CDR2 FYNNEI. The CDR3 DNA follows: TGTGCCAGCACCGGGACAGCCGCAACTAATGAAAAACTGTTTTTT. Protein product: CASTGTAATNEKLFF.

The chain links TRBV27 to TRBJ1-2, with a tentative D call TRBD1 (6 bases). Trimming took 10 bases from V and 7 from J, leaving 10 bases between them. Per germline, CDR1 MNHEY and CDR2 SMNVEV (reference sequence). The CDR3 is made up of 10 amino acids. The CDR3 spells CATYRAGYTF. The CDR3 DNA reads as TGTGCCACTTACAGGGCTGGCTACACCTTC.

CDR3: CATSRDRDRGGYTF. The CDR3 DNA reads as TGTGCCACCAGCAGAGACCGGGACAGGGGTGGCTACACCTTC. The V gene is TRBV15, the J gene TRBJ1-2; 10 bases agree with TRBD1. The CDR3 runs to 14 residues. Germline CDR1 LNHNV, CDR2 YYDKDF (reference sequence). The ends lost 0 bases at V and 7 bases at J; junction bases unmatched: 2.

The chain employs TRBV5-1 and TRBJ1-2; TRBD1 matches 10 bases. The J segment lost 7 bases and the V segment lost 4 bases, leaving 10 bases of the junction unmatched. CDR3 size: 15 residues. The germline V gene encodes CDR1 SGHRS and CDR2 YFSETQ. This chain's CDR3 is CASSPLSGTGVGYTF. CDR3 in DNA: TGCGCCAGCAGCCCACTATCCGGGACAGGGGTTGGCTACACCTTC. The variable domain in full, with the rest retrieved from reference TRBV5-1 and TRBJ1-2, is KAGVTQTPRYLIKTRGQQVTLSCSPISGHRSVSWYQQTPGQGLQFLFEYFSETQRNKGNFPGRFSGRQFSNSRSEMNVSTLELGDSALYLCASSPLSGTGVGYTFGSGTRLTVV.